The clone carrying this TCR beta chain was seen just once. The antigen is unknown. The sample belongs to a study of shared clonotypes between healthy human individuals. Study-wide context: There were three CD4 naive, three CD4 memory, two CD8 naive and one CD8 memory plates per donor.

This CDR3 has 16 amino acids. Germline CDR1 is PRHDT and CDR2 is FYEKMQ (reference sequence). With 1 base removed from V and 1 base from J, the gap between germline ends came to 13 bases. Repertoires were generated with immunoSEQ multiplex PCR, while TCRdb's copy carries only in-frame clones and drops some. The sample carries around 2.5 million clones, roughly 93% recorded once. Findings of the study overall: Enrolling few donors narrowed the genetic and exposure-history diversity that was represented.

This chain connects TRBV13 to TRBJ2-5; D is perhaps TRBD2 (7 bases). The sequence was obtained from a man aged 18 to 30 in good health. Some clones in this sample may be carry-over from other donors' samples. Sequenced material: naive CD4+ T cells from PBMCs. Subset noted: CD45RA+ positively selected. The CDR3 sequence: CASSLARRGGQETQYF. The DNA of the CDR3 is TGTGCCAGCAGCTTAGCAAGAAGGGGGGGCCAAGAGACCCAGTACTTC.